The 22 T cell receptor beta chains below were found in one sample sequenced in a study of OX40 agonist ivuxolimab in advanced cancers. Libraries were prepared by immunoSEQ multiplex PCR; TCRdb keeps only in-frame clonotypes and omits some of them. The data hold about 68,000 clones, with roughly nine tenths observed a single time. This material consisted of CD4+ or CD8+ T cells sorted from blood, taken in a trial of the OX40 agonist ivuxolimab. The receptors here all came from an adult with an advanced solid tumor such as melanoma, head and neck, liver or kidney cancer.

The rearrangement joins TRBV11-3 to TRBJ2-7; D gene unclear. Germline CDR1 is SGHNT and CDR2 is YENEEA. The CDR3 is made up of 13 amino acids. Trimming shortened V by 1 base and J by 6 bases, and 10 bases separated the two germline ends. This CDR3 reads CASSLALVSEQYF. The CDR3 coding sequence is TGTGCCAGCAGCTTAGCCCTAGTCAGCGAGCAGTACTTC.

The rearrangement uses TRBV7-8 and TRBJ2-7, with 9 bases lining up with TRBD1. The CDR3 runs 15 residues. Unmatched junction bases numbered 11, after V lost 4 bases and J lost 7 bases. Germline values: CDR1 SGHVS, CDR2 FQNEAQ. Here the CDR3 reads CASSYTPGQGWEQYF. Written as DNA, the CDR3 is TGTGCCAGCAGCTATACCCCGGGACAGGGCTGGGAGCAGTACTTC.

This clone was detected once. This sample also contains other DNA sequences that code for the same CDR3. This rearrangement joins TRBV10-3 to TRBJ2-5; D is uncertain. V shed 11 bases and J shed 0 bases, with 19 bases lying between them. The CDR3 runs 15 residues. Germline V gene data show CDR1 as ENHRY and CDR2 as SYGVKD. CDR3 region: CAVKNSSRYQETQYF. The CDR3 coding sequence is TGTGCCGTTAAGAATAGCTCACGGTACCAAGAGACCCAGTACTTC.

The J gene is TRBJ2-4, the V gene TRBV21-1. TRBV21-1 is shown as a pseudogene. The CDR3 spans 14 residues. The CDR3 bases are TGTGCCAAGCGGCCAGGGAATGTCAAAAACATTCAGTACTTC. It codes for CAKRPGNVKNIQYF.

Comment on this clone: The sample has other DNA sequences that encode this CDR3 too. V and J are TRBV6-4 and TRBJ1-5; the D is unclear. The germline gives CDR1 MRHNA, CDR2 SNTAGT. The CDR3 loop spans 13 amino acids. V was cut by 3 bases and J by 1 base, with 4 bases left in between. CDR3 coding DNA: TGTGCCAGCAGTGAGGGGAGCAATCAGCCCCAGCATTTT. Translated, it gives CASSEGSNQPQHF.

This chain links TRBV7-9 with TRBJ2-1; D remains unclear. The length of the CDR3 is 13 residues. The germline V gene encodes CDR1 SEHNR and CDR2 FQNEAQ (reference sequence). V dropped 7 bases and J dropped 5 bases, with 12 bases sitting between them. This CDR3 reads CASTMVLDNEQFF. The CDR3, as DNA: TGTGCCAGCACCATGGTGTTAGACAATGAGCAGTTCTTC.

The genes are TRBV6-1 and TRBJ1-4, with D perhaps matching TRBD1 (5 bases). The germline gives CDR1 MNHNS, CDR2 SASEGT. The CDR3 has 14 amino acids. The V end lost 1 base, the J end lost 6 bases, and 9 bases lay between the germline ends. The CDR3: CASSEGGNDEKLFF. DNA of the CDR3: TGTGCCAGCAGTGAAGGGGGGAACGATGAAAAACTGTTTTTT.

The chain couples TRBV19 to TRBJ2-1; 8 bases agree with TRBD1. V lost 5 bases and J lost 9; bases outside the gene matches: 3. The CDR3 contains 12 residues. Germline-derived CDR1 and CDR2 are LNHDA and SQIVND (reference sequence). CDR3 amino acids: CASSADRGEQFF. The DNA of the CDR3 is TGTGCCAGTAGTGCCGACAGGGGTGAGCAGTTCTTC. The full variable domain, rest sourced from reference TRBV19 and TRBJ2-1, is DGGITQSPKYLFRKEGQNVTLSCEQNLNHDAMYWYRQDPGQGLRLIYYSQIVNDFQKGDIAEGYSVSREKKESFPLTVTSAQKNPTAFYLCASSADRGEQFFGPGTRLTVL.

In DNA, the CDR3 is TGCGCCAGCAGCCAAGTCTTTTCGGTAGGCTCCTACAATGAGCAGTTCTTC. This sequence encodes CASSQVFSVGSYNEQFF. The chain uses TRBV4-1 and TRBJ2-1; no definite D call. This CDR3 has 17 amino acids. V lost 1 base, J lost 0 bases, and 13 bases lay in between. Germline V gene sequence: CDR1 MGHRA, CDR2 YSYEKL.

This clone was seen a few times. The CDR3 DNA is TGTGCCTGGAGTGTTACAGTGATAGGTGAAGCTTTCTTT. Translating it yields CAWSVTVIGEAFF. This rearrangement joins TRBV30 to TRBJ1-1; D gene unclear. The CDR3 contains 13 residues. Trimming took off 0 bases at V and 7 bases at J, with 12 bases between the two ends. Germline V gene sequence: CDR1 GTSNPN, CDR2 SVGIG (reference sequence).

A word on this clone: The germline gene is not matched at one end of the junction; a read error may be the cause. Other DNA sequences in this sample translate to the same CDR3. The gene calls are TRBV27 and TRBJ1-2; a weak D match, TRBD1 (6 bases). CDR3 length: 14 amino acids. The germline V gene encodes CDR1 MNHEY and CDR2 SMNVEV (reference sequence). In DNA form, the CDR3 reads TGCGCCAGCAGTTCCCTCGCACAGGGCGGCGGCTACACCTTC. Its protein product is CASSSLAQGGGYTF.

This clone was counted once. This chain uses TRBV10-1 with TRBJ1-1; D is undetermined. Trimming removed 0 bases at V and 3 bases at J, with 17 bases between. CDR1 is WNHNN, CDR2 SYGVQD, per germline (reference sequence). The CDR3 is 17 residues long. The CDR3 sequence: CASSESYFMGRDTEAFF. CDR3 in DNA: TGCGCCAGCAGTGAGTCGTACTTCATGGGAAGGGACACTGAAGCTTTCTTT.

This clone is a singleton in its sample. This chain links TRBV5-1 with TRBJ2-2; a possible D gene is TRBD1 (6 bases). With 3 bases removed from V and 5 bases from J, the gap between germline ends came to 11 bases. The CDR3 covers 14 residues. Germline CDR1 SGHRS, CDR2 YFSETQ. CDR3 in DNA: TGCGCCAGCAGCTGGGACACCCGGACCGGGGAGCTGTTTTTT. Its translation: CASSWDTRTGELFF.

This chain links TRBV4-2 with TRBJ1-1; no definite D call. Trimming removed 1 base at V and 1 base at J, with 10 bases between. Germline CDR1 LGHNA, CDR2 YNFKEQ. This CDR3 is built from 15 residues. As DNA, the CDR3 is TGTGCCAGCAGCCAAGCGGCCGGAAAGAACACTGAAGCTTTCTTT. Translated: CASSQAAGKNTEAFF.

V is TRBV11-2 and J is TRBJ1-4, with TRBD1 identical over 7 bases. CDR1 and CDR2 from the germline V gene are SGHAT and FQNNGV. The CDR3 covers 18 residues. V gave up 1 base and J gave up 0 bases; unmatched junction bases: 8. The CDR3, as DNA: TGTGCCAGCAGCTTAGCAACTTCAGGGGGGGCAACTAATGAAAAACTGTTTTTT. Its translation is CASSLATSGGATNEKLFF.

This chain connects TRBV2 to TRBJ1-5, with 8 positions matching TRBD1. Germline loops: CDR1 SNHLY, CDR2 FYNNEI. The CDR3 runs to 15 residues. V dropped 3 bases and J dropped 3; count of bases not matched to a gene: 4. The CDR3 here is CASSDRGLNNQPQHF. As DNA, the CDR3 is TGTGCCAGCAGTGACAGGGGGCTTAACAATCAGCCCCAGCATTTT. The full variable domain, rest sourced from reference TRBV2 and TRBJ1-5, is EPEVTQTPSHQVTQMGQEVILRCVPISNHLYFYWYRQILGQKVEFLVSFYNNEISEKSEIFDDQFSVERPDGSNFTLKIRSTKLEDSAMYFCASSDRGLNNQPQHFGDGTRLSIL.

On this clone: At one end the junction does not follow the germline gene, possibly because of a read error. The chain employs TRBV7-2 and TRBJ2-7; TRBD2 agrees at 10 bases. Looked up from germline, CDR1 is SGHTA and CDR2 is FQGNSA. The CDR3 has 14 amino acids. In nucleotides, the CDR3 is TGTGCCAGCAGCCTAGCGGGAGCTACCTACGAGCAGTACTTC. Translating gives CASSLAGATYEQYF.

The chain is built from TRBV14 and TRBJ2-5, with D uncertain. The CDR3 runs 15 residues. Germline V lookup: CDR1 SGHDN, CDR2 FVKESK. V shed 0 bases and J shed 2 bases, with 10 bases lying between them. DNA for the CDR3: TGTGCCAGCAGCCAAGAGAAAATAGGTCAAGAGACCCAGTACTTC. Protein: CASSQEKIGQETQYF.

This clone was seen just once. CDR3 amino acids: CASGREGAGGPNTEAFF. The CDR3 coding sequence is TGTGCCAGCGGACGTGAAGGGGCAGGGGGACCGAACACTGAAGCTTTCTTT. This chain connects TRBV4-2 to TRBJ1-1; TRBD1 matches 7 bases. The V gene's germline CDR1 is LGHNA and CDR2 YNFKEQ. After removal of 8 bases from V and 1 base from J, the junction contained 16 bases not matched to a gene. The CDR3 runs 17 residues.

V and J are TRBV12-5 and TRBJ2-5; TRBD1 agrees at 9 bases. Matching the DNA end better, TRBJ2-7 makes the J call doubtful. Germline assignment: CDR1 LGHNT and CDR2 FRNRAP. The CDR3 length is 18 residues. The CDR3 here is CASGLVQIWDRVDYEQYF. The CDR3 region has the DNA TGTGCTAGTGGTTTGGTACAAATCTGGGACAGGGTTGACTACGAGCAGTACTTC.

This clone was recorded only once. The V gene is TRBV5-1, the J gene TRBJ2-5, with D possibly matching TRBD2 (6 bases). TRBJ2-7 matches the DNA end more closely, so the J call is doubtful. The CDR3 is made up of 15 amino acids. Per the germline V gene, CDR1 is SGHRS and CDR2 is YFSETQ. This CDR3 reads CASSVPGTSTYEQYF. The CDR3 DNA reads as TGCGCCAGCAGCGTCCCGGGGACTTCTACCTACGAGCAGTACTTC.

The rearrangement joins TRBV6-1 to TRBJ1-5, with 7 positions matching TRBD1. CDR3 length: 15 residues. The germline CDR1 and CDR2 sequences are MNHNS and SASEGT. V gave up 2 bases and J gave up 4 bases; unmatched junction bases: 5. CDR3 sequence (DNA): TGTGCCAGCAGTGAAAACAGGGGCTGGAATCAGCCCCAGCATTTT. Its protein product is CASSENRGWNQPQHF.